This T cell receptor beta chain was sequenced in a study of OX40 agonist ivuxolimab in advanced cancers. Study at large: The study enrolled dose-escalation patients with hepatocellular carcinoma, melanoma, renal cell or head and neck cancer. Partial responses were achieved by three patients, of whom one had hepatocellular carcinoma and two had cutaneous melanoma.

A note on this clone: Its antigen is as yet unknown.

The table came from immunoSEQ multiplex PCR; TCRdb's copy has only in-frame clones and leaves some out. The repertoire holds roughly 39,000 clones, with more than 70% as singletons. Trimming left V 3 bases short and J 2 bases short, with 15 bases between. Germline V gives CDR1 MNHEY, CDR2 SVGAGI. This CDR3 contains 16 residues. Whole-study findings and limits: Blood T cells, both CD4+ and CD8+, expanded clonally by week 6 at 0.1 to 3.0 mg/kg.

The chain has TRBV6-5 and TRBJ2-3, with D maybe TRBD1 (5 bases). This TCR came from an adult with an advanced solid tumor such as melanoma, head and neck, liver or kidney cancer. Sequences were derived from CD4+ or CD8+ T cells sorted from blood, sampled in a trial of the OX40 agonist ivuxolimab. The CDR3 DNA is TGTGCCAGCAGTTATAGAGGTGGCAGGGCCACAGATACGCAGTATTTT. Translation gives CASSYRGGRATDTQYF.